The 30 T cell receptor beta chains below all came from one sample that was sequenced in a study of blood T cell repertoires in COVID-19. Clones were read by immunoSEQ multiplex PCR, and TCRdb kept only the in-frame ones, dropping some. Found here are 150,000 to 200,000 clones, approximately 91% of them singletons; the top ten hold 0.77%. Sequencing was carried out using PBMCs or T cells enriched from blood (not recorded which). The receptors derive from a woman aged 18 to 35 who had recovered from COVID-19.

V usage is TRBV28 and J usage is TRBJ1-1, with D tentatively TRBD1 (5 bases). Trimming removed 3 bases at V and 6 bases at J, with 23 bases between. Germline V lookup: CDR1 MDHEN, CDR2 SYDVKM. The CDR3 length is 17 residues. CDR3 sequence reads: CASSFSFTGWGEPEAFF. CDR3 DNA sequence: TGTGCCAGCAGTTTTTCGTTCACCGGATGGGGGGAACCTGAAGCTTTCTTT.

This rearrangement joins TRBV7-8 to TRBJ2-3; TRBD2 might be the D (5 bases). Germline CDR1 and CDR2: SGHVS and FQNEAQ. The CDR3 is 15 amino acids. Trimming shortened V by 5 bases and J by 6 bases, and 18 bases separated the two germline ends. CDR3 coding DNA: TGTGCCAGCAGCCCAAAGACGGGGAGTGGCGATACGCAGTATTTT. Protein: CASSPKTGSGDTQYF.

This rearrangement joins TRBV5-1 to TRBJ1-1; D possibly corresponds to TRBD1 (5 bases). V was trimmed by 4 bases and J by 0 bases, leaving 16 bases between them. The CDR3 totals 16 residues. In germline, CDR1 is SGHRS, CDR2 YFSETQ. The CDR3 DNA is TGCGCCAGCAGCCCCCAGGGCCCCGGAATGAACACTGAAGCTTTCTTT. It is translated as CASSPQGPGMNTEAFF. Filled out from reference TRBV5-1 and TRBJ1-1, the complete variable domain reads KAGVTQTPRYLIKTRGQQVTLSCSPISGHRSVSWYQQTPGQGLQFLFEYFSETQRNKGNFPGRFSGRQFSNSRSEMNVSTLELGDSALYLCASSPQGPGMNTEAFFGQGTRLTVV.

The CDR3 region is CASSVGLAETDTQYF. CDR3 bases: TGTGCCAGCAGCGTCGGACTAGCGGAGACAGATACGCAGTATTTT. V and J are TRBV9 and TRBJ2-3; 10 bases line up with TRBD2. The junction had 3 bases not matched to a gene; V was cut back by 2 bases and J by 3 bases. The CDR3 extends over 15 amino acids. Germline V CDR1 and CDR2: SGDLS, YYNGEE.

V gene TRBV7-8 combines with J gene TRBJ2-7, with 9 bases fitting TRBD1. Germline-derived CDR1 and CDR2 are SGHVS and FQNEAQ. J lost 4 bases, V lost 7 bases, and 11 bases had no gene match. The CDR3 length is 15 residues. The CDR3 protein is CASIPTGGAGYEQYF. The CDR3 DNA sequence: TGTGCCAGCATCCCAACAGGGGGCGCAGGATACGAGCAGTACTTC.

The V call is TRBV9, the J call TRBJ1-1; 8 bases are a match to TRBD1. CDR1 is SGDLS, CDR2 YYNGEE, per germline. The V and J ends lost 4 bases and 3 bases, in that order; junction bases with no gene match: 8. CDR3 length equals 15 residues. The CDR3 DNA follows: TGTGCCAGCAGCCGACAGGGGAGTAAAGACACTGAAGCTTTCTTT. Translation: CASSRQGSKDTEAFF. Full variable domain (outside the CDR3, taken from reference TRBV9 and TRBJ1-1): DSGVTQTPKHLITATGQRVTLRCSPRSGDLSVYWYQQSLDQGLQFLIQYYNGEERAKGNILERFSAQQFPDLHSELNLSSLELGDSALYFCASSRQGSKDTEAFFGQGTRLTVV.

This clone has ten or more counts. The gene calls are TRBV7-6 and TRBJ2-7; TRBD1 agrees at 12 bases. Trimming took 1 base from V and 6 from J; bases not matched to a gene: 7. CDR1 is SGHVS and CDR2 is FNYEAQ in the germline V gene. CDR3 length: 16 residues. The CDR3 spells CASSLGPGQGAPEQYF. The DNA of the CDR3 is TGTGCCAGCAGCTTAGGACCGGGACAGGGGGCTCCCGAGCAGTACTTC.

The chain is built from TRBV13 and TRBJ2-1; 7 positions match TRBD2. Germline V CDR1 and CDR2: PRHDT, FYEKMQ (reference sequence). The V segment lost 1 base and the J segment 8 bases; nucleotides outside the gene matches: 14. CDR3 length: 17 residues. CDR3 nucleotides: TGTGCCAGCAGCTTAGACTTCGGGGGGAATTTTAGGGATGAGCAGTTCTTC. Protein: CASSLDFGGNFRDEQFF. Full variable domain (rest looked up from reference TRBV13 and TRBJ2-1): AAGVIQSPRHLIKEKRETATLKCYPIPRHDTVYWYQQGPGQDPQFLISFYEKMQSDKGSIPDRFSAQQFSDYHSELNMSSLELGDSALYFCASSLDFGGNFRDEQFFGPGTRLTVL.

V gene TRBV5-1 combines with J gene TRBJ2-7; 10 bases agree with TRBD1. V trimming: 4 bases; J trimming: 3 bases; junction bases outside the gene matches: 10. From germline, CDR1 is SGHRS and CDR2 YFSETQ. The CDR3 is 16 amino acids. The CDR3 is CASSQGEGQGYYEQYF. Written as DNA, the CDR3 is TGCGCCAGCAGCCAAGGGGAGGGACAGGGGTACTACGAGCAGTACTTC.

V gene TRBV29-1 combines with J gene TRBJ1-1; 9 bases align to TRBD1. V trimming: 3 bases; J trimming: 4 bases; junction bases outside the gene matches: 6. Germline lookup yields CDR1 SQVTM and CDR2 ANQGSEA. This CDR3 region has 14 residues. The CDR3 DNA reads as TGCAGCGTTGACACAGGGGGCTGGGCCACTGAAGCTTTCTTT. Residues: CSVDTGGWATEAFF.

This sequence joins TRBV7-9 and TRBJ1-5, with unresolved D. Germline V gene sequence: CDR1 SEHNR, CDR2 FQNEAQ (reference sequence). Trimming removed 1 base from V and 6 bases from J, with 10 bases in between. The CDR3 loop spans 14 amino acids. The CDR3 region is CASSLGGEGQPQHF. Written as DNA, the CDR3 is TGTGCCAGCAGCTTAGGAGGAGAAGGTCAGCCCCAGCATTTT.

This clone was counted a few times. DNA of the CDR3: TGTGCCAGCAGTTACCTCGGTAGCGGAAGCTCCTACGAGCAGTACTTC. This sequence encodes CASSYLGSGSSYEQYF. The chain carries TRBV6-2 or TRBV6-3 and TRBJ2-7; a weak D match, TRBD2 (6 bases). V lost 2 bases to trimming and J lost 0 bases, with 14 bases between them. The V gene's germline CDR1 is MNHEY and CDR2 SVGEGT. The CDR3 contains 16 residues.

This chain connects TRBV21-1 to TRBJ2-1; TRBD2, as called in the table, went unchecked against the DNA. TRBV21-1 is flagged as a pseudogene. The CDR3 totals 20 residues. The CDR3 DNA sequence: TGTGCCAGCAGCAAAACCCCTCGATCCGGGACTAGCCGACCCTACAATGAGCAGTTCTTC. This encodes CASSKTPRSGTSRPYNEQFF.

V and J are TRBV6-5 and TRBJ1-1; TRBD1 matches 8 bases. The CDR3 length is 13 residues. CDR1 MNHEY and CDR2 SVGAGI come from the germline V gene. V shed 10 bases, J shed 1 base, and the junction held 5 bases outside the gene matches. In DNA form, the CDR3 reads TGTGCCACAAGACAGGGGTCGAACACTGAAGCTTTCTTT. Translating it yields CATRQGSNTEAFF.

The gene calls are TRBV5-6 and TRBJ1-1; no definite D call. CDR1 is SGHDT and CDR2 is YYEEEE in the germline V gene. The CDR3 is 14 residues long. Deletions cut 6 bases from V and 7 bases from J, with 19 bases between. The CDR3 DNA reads TGTGCCAGCACCCCTTCCGGGTTACTGGTTGAAGCTTTCTTT. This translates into CASTPSGLLVEAFF. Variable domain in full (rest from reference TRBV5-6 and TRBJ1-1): DAGVTQSPTHLIKTRGQQVTLRCSPKSGHDTVSWYQQALGQGPQFIFQYYEEEERQRGNFPDRFSGHQFPNYSSELNVNALLLGDSALYLCASTPSGLLVEAFFGQGTRLTVV.

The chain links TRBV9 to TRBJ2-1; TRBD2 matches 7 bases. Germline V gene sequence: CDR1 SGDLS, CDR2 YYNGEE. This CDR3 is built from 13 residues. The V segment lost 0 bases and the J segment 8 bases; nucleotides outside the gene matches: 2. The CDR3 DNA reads TGTGCCAGCAGCGTAGAGGGAGGGGATGAGCAGTTCTTC. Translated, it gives CASSVEGGDEQFF.

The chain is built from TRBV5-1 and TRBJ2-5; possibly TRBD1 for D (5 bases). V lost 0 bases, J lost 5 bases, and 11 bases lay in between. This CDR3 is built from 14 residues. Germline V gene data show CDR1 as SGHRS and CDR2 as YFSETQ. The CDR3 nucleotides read TGCGCCAGCAGCTTGGTAGGGGAAGGCGAGACCCAGTACTTC. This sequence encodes CASSLVGEGETQYF. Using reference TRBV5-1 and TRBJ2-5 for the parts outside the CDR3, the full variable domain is KAGVTQTPRYLIKTRGQQVTLSCSPISGHRSVSWYQQTPGQGLQFLFEYFSETQRNKGNFPGRFSGRQFSNSRSEMNVSTLELGDSALYLCASSLVGEGETQYFGPGTRLLVL.

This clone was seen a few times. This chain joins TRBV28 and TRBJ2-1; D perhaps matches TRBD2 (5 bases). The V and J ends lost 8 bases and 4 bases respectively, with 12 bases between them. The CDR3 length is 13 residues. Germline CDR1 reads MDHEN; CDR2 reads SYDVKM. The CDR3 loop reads CASRVSGYNEQFF. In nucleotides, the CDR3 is TGTGCCAGCCGAGTATCGGGATACAATGAGCAGTTCTTC. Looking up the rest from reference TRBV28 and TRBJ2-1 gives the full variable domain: DVKVTQSSRYLVKRTGEKVFLECVQDMDHENMFWYRQDPGLGLRLIYFSYDVKMKEKGDIPEGYSVSREKKERFSLILESASTNQTSMYLCASRVSGYNEQFFGPGTRLTVL.

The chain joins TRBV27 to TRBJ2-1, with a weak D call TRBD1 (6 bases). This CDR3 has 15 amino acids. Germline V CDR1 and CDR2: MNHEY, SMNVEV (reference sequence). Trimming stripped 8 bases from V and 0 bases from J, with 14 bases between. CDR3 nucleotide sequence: TGTGCCAGCGCTAGAGGGGGAAGCTCCTACAATGAGCAGTTCTTC. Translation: CASARGGSSYNEQFF.

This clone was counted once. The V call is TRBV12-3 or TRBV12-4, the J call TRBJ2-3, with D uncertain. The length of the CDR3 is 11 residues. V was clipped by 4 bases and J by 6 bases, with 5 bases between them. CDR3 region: CASSSSDTQYF. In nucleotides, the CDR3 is TGTGCCAGCAGTTCGTCCGATACGCAGTATTTT.

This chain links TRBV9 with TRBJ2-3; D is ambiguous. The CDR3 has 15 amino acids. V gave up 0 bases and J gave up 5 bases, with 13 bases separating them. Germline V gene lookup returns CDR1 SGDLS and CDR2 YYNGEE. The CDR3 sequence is CASSVGFGGEDTQYF. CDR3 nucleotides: TGTGCCAGCAGCGTAGGTTTCGGTGGTGAAGATACGCAGTATTTT. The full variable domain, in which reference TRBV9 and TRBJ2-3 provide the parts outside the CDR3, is DSGVTQTPKHLITATGQRVTLRCSPRSGDLSVYWYQQSLDQGLQFLIQYYNGEERAKGNILERFSAQQFPDLHSELNLSSLELGDSALYFCASSVGFGGEDTQYFGPGTRLTVL.

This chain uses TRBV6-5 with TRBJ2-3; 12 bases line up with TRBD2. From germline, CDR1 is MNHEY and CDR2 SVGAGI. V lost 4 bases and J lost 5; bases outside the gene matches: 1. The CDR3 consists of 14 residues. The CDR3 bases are TGTGCCAGCAGTTGGGGACTAGCGGGAGATACGCAGTATTTT. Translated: CASSWGLAGDTQYF.

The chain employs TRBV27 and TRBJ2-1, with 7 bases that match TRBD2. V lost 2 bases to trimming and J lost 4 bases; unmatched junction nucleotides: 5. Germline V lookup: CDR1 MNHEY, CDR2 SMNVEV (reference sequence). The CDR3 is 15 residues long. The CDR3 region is CASSLGSSGYNEQFF. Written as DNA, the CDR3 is TGTGCCAGCAGTTTAGGCTCTAGCGGATACAATGAGCAGTTCTTC.

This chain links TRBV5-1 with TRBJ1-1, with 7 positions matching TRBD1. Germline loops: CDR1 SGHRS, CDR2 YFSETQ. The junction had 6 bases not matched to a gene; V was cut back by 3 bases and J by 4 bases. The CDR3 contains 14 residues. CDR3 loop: CASSSTGVGTEAFF. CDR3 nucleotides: TGCGCCAGCAGCTCTACAGGGGTGGGCACTGAAGCTTTCTTT.

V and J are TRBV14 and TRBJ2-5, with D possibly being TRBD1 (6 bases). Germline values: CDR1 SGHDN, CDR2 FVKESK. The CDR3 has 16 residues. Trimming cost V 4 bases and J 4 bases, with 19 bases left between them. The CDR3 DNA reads TGTGCCAGCAGCCCCCCACAGGGTTCGGCCCCAGAGACCCAGTACTTC. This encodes CASSPPQGSAPETQYF.

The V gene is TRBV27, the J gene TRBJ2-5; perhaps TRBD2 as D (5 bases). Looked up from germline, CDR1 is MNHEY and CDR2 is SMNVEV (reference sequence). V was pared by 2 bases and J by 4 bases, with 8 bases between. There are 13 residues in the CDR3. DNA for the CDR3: TGTGCCAGCAGTTTACGACTAAGAGAGACCCAGTACTTC. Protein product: CASSLRLRETQYF.

CDR3 loop: CASSFPGGETQYF. CDR3 sequence (DNA): TGTGCCAGCAGCTTCCCGGGGGGGGAGACCCAGTACTTC. The chain carries TRBV7-2 and TRBJ2-5, with 8 nucleotides matching TRBD2. The CDR3 is made up of 13 amino acids. In germline, CDR1 is SGHTA, CDR2 FQGNSA. The J segment lost 5 bases and the V segment lost 3 bases, leaving 2 bases of the junction unmatched.

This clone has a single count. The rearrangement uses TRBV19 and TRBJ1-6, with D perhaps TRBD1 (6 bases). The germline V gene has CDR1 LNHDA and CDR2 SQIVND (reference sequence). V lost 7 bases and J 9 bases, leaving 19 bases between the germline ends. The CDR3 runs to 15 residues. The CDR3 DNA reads TGTGCCAGTACTCATCCCGGGACACCAGCTTCACCCCTCCACTTT. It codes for CASTHPGTPASPLHF.

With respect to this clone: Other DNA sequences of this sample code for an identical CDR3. CDR3 sequence: CASSDRDLNQPQHF. The CDR3 coding sequence is TGTGCCAGCAGTGACAGGGACCTCAATCAGCCCCAGCATTTT. J is TRBJ1-5 and V is TRBV9; 7 nucleotides match TRBD1. Germline CDR1 reads SGDLS; CDR2 reads YYNGEE. The CDR3 runs to 14 residues. J gave up 3 bases and V 5 bases, and 5 bases lay outside the gene matches.

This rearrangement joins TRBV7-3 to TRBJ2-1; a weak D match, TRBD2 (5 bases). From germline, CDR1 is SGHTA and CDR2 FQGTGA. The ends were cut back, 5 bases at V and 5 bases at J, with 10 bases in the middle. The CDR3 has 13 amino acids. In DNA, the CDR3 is TGTGCCAGCAGCCCCGGACTGAACAATGAGCAGTTCTTC. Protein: CASSPGLNNEQFF.